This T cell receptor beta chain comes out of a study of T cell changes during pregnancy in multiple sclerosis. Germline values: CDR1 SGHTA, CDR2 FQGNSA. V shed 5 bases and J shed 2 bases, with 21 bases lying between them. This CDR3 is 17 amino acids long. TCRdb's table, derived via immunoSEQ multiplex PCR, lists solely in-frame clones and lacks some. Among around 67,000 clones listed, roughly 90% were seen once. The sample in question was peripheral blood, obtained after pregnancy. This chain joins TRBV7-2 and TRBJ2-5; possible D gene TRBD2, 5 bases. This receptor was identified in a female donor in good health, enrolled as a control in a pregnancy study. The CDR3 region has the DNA TGTGCCAGCAGCAGACAAAGCGGTGGGGTCACACAAGAGACCCAGTACTTC. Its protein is CASSRQSGGVTQETQYF.